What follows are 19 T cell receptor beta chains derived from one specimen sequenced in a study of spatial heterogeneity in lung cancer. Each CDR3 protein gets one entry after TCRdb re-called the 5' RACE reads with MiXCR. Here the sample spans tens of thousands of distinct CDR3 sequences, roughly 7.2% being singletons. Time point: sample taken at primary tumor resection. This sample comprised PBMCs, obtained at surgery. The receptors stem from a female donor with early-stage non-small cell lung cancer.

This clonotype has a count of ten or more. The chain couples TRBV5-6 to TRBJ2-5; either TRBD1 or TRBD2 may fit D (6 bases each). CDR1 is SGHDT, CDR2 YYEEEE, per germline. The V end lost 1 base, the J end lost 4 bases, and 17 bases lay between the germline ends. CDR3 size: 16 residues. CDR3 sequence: CASSLLRGRGGETQYF. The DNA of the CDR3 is TGTGCCAGCAGCTTGCTCCGGGGCAGGGGAGGAGAGACCCAGTACTTC. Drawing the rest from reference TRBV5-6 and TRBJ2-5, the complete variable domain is DAGVTQSPTHLIKTRGQQVTLRCSPKSGHDTVSWYQQALGQGPQFIFQYYEEEERQRGNFPDRFSGHQFPNYSSELNVNALLLGDSALYLCASSLLRGRGGETQYFGPGTRLLVL.

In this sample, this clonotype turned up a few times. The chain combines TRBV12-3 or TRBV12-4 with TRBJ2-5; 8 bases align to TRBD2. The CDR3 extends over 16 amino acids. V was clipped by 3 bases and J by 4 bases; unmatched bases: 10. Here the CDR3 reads CASSFEGVGLGETQYF. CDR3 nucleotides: TGTGCCAGCAGTTTCGAGGGGGTGGGACTAGGAGAGACCCAGTACTTC.

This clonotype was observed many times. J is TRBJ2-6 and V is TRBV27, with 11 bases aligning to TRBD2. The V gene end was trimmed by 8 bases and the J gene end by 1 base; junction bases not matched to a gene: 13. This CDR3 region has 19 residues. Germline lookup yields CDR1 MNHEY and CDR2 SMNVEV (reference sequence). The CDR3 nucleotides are TGTGCCAGCCAGGATGCCGGGACTAGCGGACCGTCTGGGGCCAACGTCCTGACTTTC. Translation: CASQDAGTSGPSGANVLTF.

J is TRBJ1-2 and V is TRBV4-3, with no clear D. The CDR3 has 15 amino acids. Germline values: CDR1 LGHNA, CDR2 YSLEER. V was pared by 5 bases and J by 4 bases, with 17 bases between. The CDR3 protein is CASSAQFGRPYGYTF. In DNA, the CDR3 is TGCGCCAGCAGCGCTCAATTCGGCAGGCCCTATGGCTACACCTTC.

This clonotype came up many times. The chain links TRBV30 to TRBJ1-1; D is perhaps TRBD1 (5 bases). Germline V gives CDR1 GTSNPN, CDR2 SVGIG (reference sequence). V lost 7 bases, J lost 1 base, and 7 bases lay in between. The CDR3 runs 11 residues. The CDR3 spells CASGTNTEAFF. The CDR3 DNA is TGTGCCTCCGGGACGAACACTGAAGCTTTCTTT.

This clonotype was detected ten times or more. CDR3 sequence (DNA): TGCGCCAGCAGCTTGATTGGACAGGGGAACACTGAAGCTTTCTTT. Translated, it gives CASSLIGQGNTEAFF. The chain has TRBV5-1 and TRBJ1-1; 8 positions match TRBD1. This CDR3 has 15 amino acids. V was pared by 1 base and J by 1 base, with 3 bases of the junction left unmatched. Germline CDR1 and CDR2: SGHRS and YFSETQ.

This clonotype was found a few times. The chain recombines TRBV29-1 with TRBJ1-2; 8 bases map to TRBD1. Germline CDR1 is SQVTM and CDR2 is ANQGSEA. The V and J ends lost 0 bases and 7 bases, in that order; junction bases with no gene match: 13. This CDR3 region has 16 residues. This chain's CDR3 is CSVEDGATRGPSGYTF. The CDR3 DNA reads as TGCAGCGTTGAAGACGGCGCTACCAGGGGGCCATCTGGCTACACCTTC. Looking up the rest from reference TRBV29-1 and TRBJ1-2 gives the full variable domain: SAVISQKPSRDICQRGTSLTIQCQVDSQVTMMFWYRQQPGQSLTLIATANQGSEATYESGFVIDKFPISRPNLTFSTLTVSNMSPEDSSIYLCSVEDGATRGPSGYTFGSGTRLTVV.

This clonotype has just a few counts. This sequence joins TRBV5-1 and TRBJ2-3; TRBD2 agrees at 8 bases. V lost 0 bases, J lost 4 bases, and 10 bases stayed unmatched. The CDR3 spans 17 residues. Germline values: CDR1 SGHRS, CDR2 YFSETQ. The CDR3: CASSLGLLAGGPDTQYF. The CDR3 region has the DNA TGCGCCAGCAGCTTGGGTTTACTCGCGGGAGGCCCAGATACGCAGTATTTT.

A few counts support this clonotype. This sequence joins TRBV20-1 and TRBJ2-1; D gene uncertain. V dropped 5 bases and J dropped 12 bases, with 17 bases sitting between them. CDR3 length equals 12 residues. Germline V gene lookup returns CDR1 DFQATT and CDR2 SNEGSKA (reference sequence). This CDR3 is CSASQLRQAQFF. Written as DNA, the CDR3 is TGCAGTGCTTCGCAACTACGTCAGGCGCAGTTCTTC.

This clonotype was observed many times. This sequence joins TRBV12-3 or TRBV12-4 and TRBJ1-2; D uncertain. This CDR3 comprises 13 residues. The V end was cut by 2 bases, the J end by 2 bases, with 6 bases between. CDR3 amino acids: CASSLQVNYGYTF. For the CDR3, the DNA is TGTGCCAGCAGTTTACAGGTCAACTATGGCTACACCTTC.

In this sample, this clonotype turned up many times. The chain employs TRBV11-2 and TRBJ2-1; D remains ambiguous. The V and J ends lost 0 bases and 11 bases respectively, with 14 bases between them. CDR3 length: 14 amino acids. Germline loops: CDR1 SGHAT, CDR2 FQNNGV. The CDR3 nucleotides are TGTGCCAGCAGCTTAGAACACCTGAGTGGGAAGCAGTTCTTC. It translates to CASSLEHLSGKQFF. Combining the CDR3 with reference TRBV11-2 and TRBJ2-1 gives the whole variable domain EAGVAQSPRYKIIEKRQSVAFWCNPISGHATLYWYQQILGQGPKLLIQFQNNGVVDDSQLPKDRFSAERLKGVDSTLKIQPAKLEDSAVYLCASSLEHLSGKQFFGPGTRLTVL.

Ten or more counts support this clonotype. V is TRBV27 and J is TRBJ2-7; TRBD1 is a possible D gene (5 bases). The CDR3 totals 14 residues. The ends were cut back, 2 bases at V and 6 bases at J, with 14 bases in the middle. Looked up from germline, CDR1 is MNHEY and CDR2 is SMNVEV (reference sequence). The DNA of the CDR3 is TGTGCCAGCAGTTTAGTTTTAGGGGCCGGCGAGCAGTACTTC. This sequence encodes CASSLVLGAGEQYF.

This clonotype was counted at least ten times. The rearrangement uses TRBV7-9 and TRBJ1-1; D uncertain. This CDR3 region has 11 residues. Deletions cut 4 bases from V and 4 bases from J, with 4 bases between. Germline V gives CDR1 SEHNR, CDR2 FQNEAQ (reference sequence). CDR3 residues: CASSWVTEAFF. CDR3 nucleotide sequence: TGTGCCAGCAGCTGGGTCACTGAAGCTTTCTTT.

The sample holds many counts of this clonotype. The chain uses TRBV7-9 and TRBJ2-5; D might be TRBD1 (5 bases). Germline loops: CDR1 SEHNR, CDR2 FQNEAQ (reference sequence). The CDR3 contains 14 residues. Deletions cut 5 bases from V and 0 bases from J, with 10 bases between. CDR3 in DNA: TGTGCCAGCAGCGATGACAGATACCAAGAGACCCAGTACTTC. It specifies CASSDDRYQETQYF.

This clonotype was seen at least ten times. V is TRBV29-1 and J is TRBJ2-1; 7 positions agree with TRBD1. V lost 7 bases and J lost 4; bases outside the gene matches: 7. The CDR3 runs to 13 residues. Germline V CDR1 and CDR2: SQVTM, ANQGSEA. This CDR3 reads CSARQGEYNEQFF. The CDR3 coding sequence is TGCAGCGCTCGACAGGGAGAATACAATGAGCAGTTCTTC.

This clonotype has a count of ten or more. Here the CDR3 DNA reads TGCGCCAGCGGTCGAGGGGGGAGAGCAGATACGCAGTATTTT. As protein: CASGRGGRADTQYF. This chain connects TRBV5-1 to TRBJ2-3; D tentatively reads TRBD1 or TRBD2 (6 bases each). The CDR3 is 14 amino acids. V lost 7 bases and J lost 4, with 16 bases in between. CDR1 and CDR2 from the germline V gene are SGHRS and YFSETQ. Full variable domain (remainder filled in from reference TRBV5-1 and TRBJ2-3): KAGVTQTPRYLIKTRGQQVTLSCSPISGHRSVSWYQQTPGQGLQFLFEYFSETQRNKGNFPGRFSGRQFSNSRSEMNVSTLELGDSALYLCASGRGGRADTQYFGPGTRLTVL.

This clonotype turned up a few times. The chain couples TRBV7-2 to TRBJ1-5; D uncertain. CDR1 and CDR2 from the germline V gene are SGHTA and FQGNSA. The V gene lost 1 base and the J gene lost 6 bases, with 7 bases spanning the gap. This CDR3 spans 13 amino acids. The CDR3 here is CASSLERAQPQHF. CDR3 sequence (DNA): TGTGCCAGCAGCTTAGAGAGGGCTCAGCCCCAGCATTTT. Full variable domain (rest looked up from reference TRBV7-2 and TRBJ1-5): GAGVSQSPSNKVTEKGKDVELRCDPISGHTALYWYRQSLGQGLEFLIYFQGNSAPDKSGLPSDRFSAERTGGSVSTLTIQRTQQEDSAVYLCASSLERAQPQHFGDGTRLSIL.

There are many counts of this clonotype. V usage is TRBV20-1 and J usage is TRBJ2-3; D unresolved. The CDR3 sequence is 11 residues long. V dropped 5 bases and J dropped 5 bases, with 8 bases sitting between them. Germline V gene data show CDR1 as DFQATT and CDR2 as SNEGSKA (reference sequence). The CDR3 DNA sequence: TGCAGTGCTTCGATAGGAGATACGCAGTATTTT. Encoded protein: CSASIGDTQYF.

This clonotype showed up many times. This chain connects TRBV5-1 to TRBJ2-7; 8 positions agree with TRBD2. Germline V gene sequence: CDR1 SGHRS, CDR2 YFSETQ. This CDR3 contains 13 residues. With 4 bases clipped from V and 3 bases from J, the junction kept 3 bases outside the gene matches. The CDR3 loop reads CASSTGTSYEQYF. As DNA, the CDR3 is TGCGCCAGCAGCACTGGGACTAGCTACGAGCAGTACTTC.